The present T cell receptor beta chain was sequenced within a study of blood T cell repertoires in COVID-19. Clones were sequenced by immunoSEQ multiplex PCR, and TCRdb holds only the in-frame ones, with some missing. The table shows under 300,000 clones, with over 75% occurring only once. Trimming left V 4 bases short and J 8 bases short, with 18 bases between. Germline V gives CDR1 SGDLS, CDR2 YYNGEE. The CDR3 loop spans 14 amino acids. The rearrangement links TRBV9 to TRBJ1-1; D may be TRBD1 (5 bases). The origin of this receptor is a woman aged 70-85 years with acute or convalescent COVID-19. Specimen: peripheral blood. This chain's CDR3 is CASSPRRDGGEAFF. As DNA, the CDR3 is TGTGCCAGCAGCCCCAGGAGGGACGGTGGGGAAGCTTTCTTT.